These T cell receptor beta chains were read from a single sample in a study of cytomegalovirus exposure and HLA in healthy donors. The data were produced by immunoSEQ multiplex PCR, yet TCRdb's version contains in-frame clones alone and is incomplete. The sample has 200,000 to 250,000 clones, roughly four fifths seen once. Sequenced material: PBMCs. The source is a woman aged 45 to 65 in good health and CMV-seropositive. Both conserved end residues are part of each CDR3. The D gene is left open where the match is weak. Size tells how often a clone was seen (once, few, many) or the class of an expanded clone, and some rows leave it out.

TRBJ1-1 TRBV7-9 NA TRBD1 CSSGTVNTEAFF TGTTCCAGCGGGACAGTGAACACTGAAGCTTTCTTT
TRBJ2-3 TRBV7-2 NA TRBD2 CASSSLAGGWDTQYF TGTGCCAGCAGCTCCTTAGCGGGGGGTTGGGATACGCAGTATTTT
TRBJ2-2 TRBV2 NA TRBD1 CASGTGYLRGELFF TGTGCCAGCGGGACAGGGTATCTCCGAGGGGAGCTGTTTTTT
TRBJ1-2 TRBV5-1 NA TRBD1 CASSLVIGGSGYTF TGCGCCAGCAGCTTGGTTATAGGGGGCTCTGGCTACACCTTC
TRBJ1-5 TRBV2 NA NA CASRFRNLGPQHF TGTGCCAGCAGGTTTCGAAACCTAGGGCCCCAGCATTTT
TRBJ2-5 TRBV5-4 NA TRBD1 CASSDRDRATQETQYF TGTGCCAGCAGTGACCGGGACAGGGCAACCCAAGAGACCCAGTACTTC
TRBJ1-1 TRBV11-2 once NA CASSTGGREGAFF TGTGCCAGCAGCACCGGGGGGAGGGAGGGAGCTTTCTTT
TRBJ1-2 TRBV9 NA TRBD1 CASSRGTGGSNYGYTF TGTGCCAGCAGCAGAGGGACAGGGGGATCCAACTATGGCTACACCTTC
TRBJ2-1 TRBV7-8 NA TRBD1 CASSLDRVNEQFF TGTGCCAGCAGCTTGGACAGGGTCAATGAGCAGTTCTTC
TRBJ1-4 TRBV4-1 few TRBD1 CASSHPGGELFF TGCGCCAGCAGCCACCCAGGGGGTGAACTGTTTTTT
TRBJ2-7 TRBV19 NA NA CASIGLSEQYF TGTGCCAGTATTGGGCTTAGCGAGCAGTACTTC
TRBJ1-1 TRBV9 NA TRBD1 CASSVDYGTDEAFF TGTGCCAGCAGCGTGGATTATGGGACAGATGAAGCTTTCTTT
TRBJ1-3 TRBV19 NA NA CASSTTAGNTIYF TGTGCCAGTAGTACGACAGCTGGAAACACCATATATTTT
TRBJ1-6 TRBV11-2 NA NA CASSRGGIYNSPLHF TGTGCCAGCAGCCGGGGGGGGATTTATAATTCACCCCTCCACTTT
TRBJ1-5 TRBV5-1 few TRBD1 CASSSGTADQPQHF TGCGCCAGCAGCTCCGGGACAGCAGATCAGCCCCAGCATTTT
TRBJ1-2 TRBV4-1 NA NA CASSQASTQTNYGYTF TGCGCCAGCAGCCAGGCTTCGACACAAACTAACTATGGCTACACCTTC
TRBJ2-7 TRBV7-8 NA TRBD1 CASRFTGGSGVGQYF TGTGCCAGCAGATTTACAGGGGGTTCGGGGGTGGGGCAGTACTTC
TRBJ2-7 TRBV9 NA NA CASSVGAIDSYEQYF TGTGCCAGCAGCGTAGGGGCCATCGACTCCTACGAGCAGTACTTC
TRBJ2-7 TRBV10-3 NA TRBD1 CAISHGQGVYEQYF TGTGCCATCAGTCACGGACAGGGGGTCTACGAGCAGTACTTC
TRBJ1-4 TRBV5-4 few NA CASSFGGGANEKLFF TGTGCCAGCAGCTTCGGGGGTGGGGCTAATGAAAAACTGTTTTTT
TRBJ1-2 TRBV6-5 NA NA CASSPRDMPNYGYTF TGTGCCAGCAGCCCCCGGGACATGCCTAACTATGGCTACACCTTC
TRBJ2-1 TRBV5-1 NA TRBD2 CASSLGTSGGDEQFF TGCGCCAGCAGCTTGGGGACTAGCGGGGGGGATGAGCAGTTCTTC
TRBJ2-2 TRBV19 NA TRBD2 CASSPTGLAGGGTGELFF TGTGCCAGTAGTCCTACCGGACTAGCGGGGGGTGGTACCGGGGAGCTGTTTTTT
TRBJ2-3 TRBV10-3 NA NA CAITTVGLDTQYF TGTGCCATCACGACTGTAGGTCTGGATACGCAGTATTTT
TRBJ1-1 TRBV19 few NA CARHHRAFF TGTGCCAGACATCACAGAGCTTTCTTT
TRBJ1-1 TRBV28 NA NA CASSLEDLNTEAFF TGTGCCAGCAGTTTAGAGGATCTGAACACTGAAGCTTTCTTT
TRBJ1-4 TRBV5-4 NA NA CASSLAGTSNEKLFF TGTGCCAGCAGCTTGGCCGGGACAAGTAATGAAAAACTGTTTTTT